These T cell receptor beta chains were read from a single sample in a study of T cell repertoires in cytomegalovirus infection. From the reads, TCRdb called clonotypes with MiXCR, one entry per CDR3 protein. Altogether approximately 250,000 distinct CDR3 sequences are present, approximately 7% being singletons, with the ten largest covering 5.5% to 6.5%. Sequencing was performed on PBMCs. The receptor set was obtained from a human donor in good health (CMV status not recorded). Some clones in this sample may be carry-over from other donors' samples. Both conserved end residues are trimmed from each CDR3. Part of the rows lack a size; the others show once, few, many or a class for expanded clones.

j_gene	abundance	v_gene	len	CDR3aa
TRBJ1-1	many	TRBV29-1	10	SVPGKNTEAF
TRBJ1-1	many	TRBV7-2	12	ASSLYGFGTEAF
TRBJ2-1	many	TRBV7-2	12	ASSLRTSFNEQF
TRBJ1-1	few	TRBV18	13	ASSPLRDDPGKAF
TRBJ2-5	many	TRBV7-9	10	ASSEDSPSQY
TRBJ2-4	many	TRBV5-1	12	ASSLRQAKNIQY
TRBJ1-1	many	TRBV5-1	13	ASSRGGQANTEAF
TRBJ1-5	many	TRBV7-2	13	ASSSGTGGYQPQH
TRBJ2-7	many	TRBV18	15	ASSPQSEAGIGYEQY
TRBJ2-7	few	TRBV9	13	ASSPSDRSLDEQY
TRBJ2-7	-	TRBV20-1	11	SMTIRGAPEQY
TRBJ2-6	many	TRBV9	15	ASSAGPFVSGANVLT
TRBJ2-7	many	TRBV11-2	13	ASSSLAGGGYEQY
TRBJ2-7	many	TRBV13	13	ASSLGGLATYEQY